This entry is about one TCR beta chain. The antigen is not known. The CDR3 is 14 amino acids. V shed 4 bases and J shed 1 base, with 10 bases lying between them. CDR1 is MGHRA and CDR2 is YSYEKL in the germline V gene. CD45RA+ naive and CD45RA-negative memory subsets were separated from CD4+ cells. Clones were sequenced by immunoSEQ multiplex PCR, and TCRdb holds only the in-frame ones, with some missing. The table has about 520,000 clones, 90% to 97% seen once; the top ten hold 0.05% to 0.08%. This specimen comes from a study of shared clonotypes between healthy human individuals. Findings and limits, study-wide: Generally, naive subsets came out with larger estimated richness than memory subsets. Four donors shared about 5% of their naive CD4 clonotypes. Investigators collected only blood, and repertoires in tissues likely differ.

This clonotype originated in a woman aged 25-40 years in good health. The V and J genes are TRBV4-1 and TRBJ1-1; D possibly corresponds to TRBD1 (6 bases). Source material: naive CD4+ T cells sorted from blood. Subset given: CD45RA+ positively selected. In DNA form, the CDR3 reads TGCGCCAGCAGCCTACTGGGACAGAACACTGAAGCTTTCTTT. Protein product: CASSLLGQNTEAFF.